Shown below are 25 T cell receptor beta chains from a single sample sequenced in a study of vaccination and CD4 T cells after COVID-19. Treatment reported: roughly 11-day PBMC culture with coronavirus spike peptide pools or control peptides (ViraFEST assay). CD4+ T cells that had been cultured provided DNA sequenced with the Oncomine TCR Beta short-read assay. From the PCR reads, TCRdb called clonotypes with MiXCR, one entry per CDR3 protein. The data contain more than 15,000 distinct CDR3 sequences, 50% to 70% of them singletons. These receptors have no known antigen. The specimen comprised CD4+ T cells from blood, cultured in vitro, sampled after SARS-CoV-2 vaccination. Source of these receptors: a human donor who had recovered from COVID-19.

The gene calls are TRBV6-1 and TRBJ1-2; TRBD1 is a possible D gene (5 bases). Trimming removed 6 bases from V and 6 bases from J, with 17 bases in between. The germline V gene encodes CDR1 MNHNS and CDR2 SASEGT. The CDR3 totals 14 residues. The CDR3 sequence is CASSTLGANDGYTF. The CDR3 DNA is TGTGCCAGCAGCACCCTCGGGGCCAACGATGGCTACACCTTC.

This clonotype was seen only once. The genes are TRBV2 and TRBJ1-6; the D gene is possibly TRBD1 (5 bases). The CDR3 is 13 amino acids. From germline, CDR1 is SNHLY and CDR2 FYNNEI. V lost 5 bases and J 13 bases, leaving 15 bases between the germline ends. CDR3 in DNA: TGTGCCAGCAGTCCGGGGACGGGGTTGCCCCTCCACTTT. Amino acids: CASSPGTGLPLHF. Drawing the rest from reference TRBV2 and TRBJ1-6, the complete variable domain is EPEVTQTPSHQVTQMGQEVILRCVPISNHLYFYWYRQILGQKVEFLVSFYNNEISEKSEIFDDQFSVERPDGSNFTLKIRSTKLEDSAMYFCASSPGTGLPLHFGNGTRLTVT.

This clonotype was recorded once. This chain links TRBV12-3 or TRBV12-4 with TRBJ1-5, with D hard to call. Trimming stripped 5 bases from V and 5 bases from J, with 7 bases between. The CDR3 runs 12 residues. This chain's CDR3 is CASSGRYQPQHF. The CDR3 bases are TGTGCCAGCAGTGGTCGATATCAGCCCCAGCATTTT.

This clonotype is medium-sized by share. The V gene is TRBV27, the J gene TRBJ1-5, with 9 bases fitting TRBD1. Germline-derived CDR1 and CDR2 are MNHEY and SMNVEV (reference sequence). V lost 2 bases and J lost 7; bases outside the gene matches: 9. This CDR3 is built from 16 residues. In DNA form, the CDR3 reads TGTGCCAGCAGTTTAGTAGGACAGGGGCCCCGGCAGCCCCAGCATTTT. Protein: CASSLVGQGPRQPQHF.

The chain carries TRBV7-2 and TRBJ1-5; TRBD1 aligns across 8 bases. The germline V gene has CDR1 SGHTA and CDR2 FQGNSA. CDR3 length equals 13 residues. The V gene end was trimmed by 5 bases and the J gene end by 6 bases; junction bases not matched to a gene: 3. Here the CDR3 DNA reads TGTGCCAGCAGCGTACAGGGGGGTCAGCCCCAGCATTTT. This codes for CASSVQGGQPQHF.

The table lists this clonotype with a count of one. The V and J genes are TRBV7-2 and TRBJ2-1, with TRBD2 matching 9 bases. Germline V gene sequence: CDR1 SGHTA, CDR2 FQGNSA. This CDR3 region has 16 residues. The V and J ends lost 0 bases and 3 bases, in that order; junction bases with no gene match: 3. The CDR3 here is CASSLAAGGHYNEQFF. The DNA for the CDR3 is TGTGCCAGCAGCTTAGCCGCGGGAGGGCACTACAATGAGCAGTTCTTC. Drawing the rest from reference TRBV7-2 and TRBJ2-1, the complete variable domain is GAGVSQSPSNKVTEKGKDVELRCDPISGHTALYWYRQSLGQGLEFLIYFQGNSAPDKSGLPSDRFSAERTGGSVSTLTIQRTQQEDSAVYLCASSLAAGGHYNEQFFGPGTRLTVL.

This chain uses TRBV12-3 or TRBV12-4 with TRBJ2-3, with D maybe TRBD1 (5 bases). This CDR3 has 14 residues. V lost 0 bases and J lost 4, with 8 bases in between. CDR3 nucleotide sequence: TGTGCCAGCAGTTTAGCGGGGCTTCCAGATACGCAGTATTTT. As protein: CASSLAGLPDTQYF.

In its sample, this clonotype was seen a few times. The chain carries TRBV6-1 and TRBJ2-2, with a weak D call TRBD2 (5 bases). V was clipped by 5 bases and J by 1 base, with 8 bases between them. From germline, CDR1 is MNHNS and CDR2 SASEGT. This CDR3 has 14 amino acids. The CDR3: CASSRGGNTGELFF. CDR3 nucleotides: TGTGCCAGCAGTCGCGGAGGGAACACCGGGGAGCTGTTTTTT.

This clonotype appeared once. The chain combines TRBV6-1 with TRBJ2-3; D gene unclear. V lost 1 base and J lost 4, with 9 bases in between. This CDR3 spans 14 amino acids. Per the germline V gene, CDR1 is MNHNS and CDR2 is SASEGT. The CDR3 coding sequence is TGTGCCAGCAGTGAAGGGACGGCAGCAGATACGCAGTATTTT. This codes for CASSEGTAADTQYF.

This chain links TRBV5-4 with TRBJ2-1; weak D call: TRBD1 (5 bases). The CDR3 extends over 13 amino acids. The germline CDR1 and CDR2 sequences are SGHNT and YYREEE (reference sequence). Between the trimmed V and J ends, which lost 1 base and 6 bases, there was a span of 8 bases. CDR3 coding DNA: TGTGCCAGCAGCTTGCAGGGTCCCAATGAGCAGTTCTTC. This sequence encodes CASSLQGPNEQFF.

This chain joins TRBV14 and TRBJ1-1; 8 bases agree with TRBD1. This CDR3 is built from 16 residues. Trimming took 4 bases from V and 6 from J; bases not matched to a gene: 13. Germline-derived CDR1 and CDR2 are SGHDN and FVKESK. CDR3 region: CASSLIPQGGGSEAFF. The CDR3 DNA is TGTGCCAGCAGCCTTATACCACAGGGGGGGGGATCTGAAGCTTTCTTT.

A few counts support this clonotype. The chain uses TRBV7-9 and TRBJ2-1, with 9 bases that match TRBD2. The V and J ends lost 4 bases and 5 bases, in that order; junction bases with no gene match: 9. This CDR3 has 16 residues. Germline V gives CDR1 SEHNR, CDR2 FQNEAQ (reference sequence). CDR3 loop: CASSSRLLAGNNEQFF. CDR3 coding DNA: TGTGCCAGCAGCTCGAGGCTGCTAGCGGGGAACAATGAGCAGTTCTTC.

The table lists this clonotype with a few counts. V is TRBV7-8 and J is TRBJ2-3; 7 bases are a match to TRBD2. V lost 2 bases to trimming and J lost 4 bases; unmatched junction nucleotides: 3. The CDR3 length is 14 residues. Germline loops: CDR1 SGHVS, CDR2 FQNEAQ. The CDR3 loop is CASSLLTSSDTQYF. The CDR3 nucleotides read TGTGCCAGCAGCTTACTGACTAGCTCAGATACGCAGTATTTT.

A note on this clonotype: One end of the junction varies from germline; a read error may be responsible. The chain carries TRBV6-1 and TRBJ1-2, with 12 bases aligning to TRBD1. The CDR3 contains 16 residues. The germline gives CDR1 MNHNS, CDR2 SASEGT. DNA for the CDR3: TGTGCCAGCAGTGAAACGGGACAGGGGGCGATCTATGGCCACACCTTC. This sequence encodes CASSETGQGAIYGHTF.

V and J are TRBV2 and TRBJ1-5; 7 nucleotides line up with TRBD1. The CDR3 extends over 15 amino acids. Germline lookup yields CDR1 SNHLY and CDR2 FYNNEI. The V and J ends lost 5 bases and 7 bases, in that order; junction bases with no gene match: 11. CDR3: CASSYLEGAQQPQHF. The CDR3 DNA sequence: TGTGCCAGCAGTTACCTAGAGGGGGCTCAACAGCCCCAGCATTTT.

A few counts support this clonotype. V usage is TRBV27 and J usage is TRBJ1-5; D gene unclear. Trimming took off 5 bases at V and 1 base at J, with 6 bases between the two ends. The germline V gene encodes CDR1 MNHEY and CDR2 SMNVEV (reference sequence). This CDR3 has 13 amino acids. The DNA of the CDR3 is TGTGCCAGCAGTGGGGTCAGCAATCAGCCCCAGCATTTT. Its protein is CASSGVSNQPQHF.

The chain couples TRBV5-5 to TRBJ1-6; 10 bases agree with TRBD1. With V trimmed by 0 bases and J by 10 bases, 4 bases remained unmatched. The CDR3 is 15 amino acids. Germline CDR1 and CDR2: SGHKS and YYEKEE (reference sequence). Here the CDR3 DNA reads TGTGCCAGCAGCTTGGGACAGGGGGCAATATCACCCCTCCACTTT. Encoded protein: CASSLGQGAISPLHF.

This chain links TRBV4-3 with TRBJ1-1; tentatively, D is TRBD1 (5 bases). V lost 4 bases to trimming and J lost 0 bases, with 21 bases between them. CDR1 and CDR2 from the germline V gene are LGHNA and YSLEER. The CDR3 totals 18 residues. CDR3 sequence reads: CASSRDSTGEQVNTEAFF. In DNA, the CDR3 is TGCGCCAGCAGCCGCGATTCAACGGGGGAACAGGTGAACACTGAAGCTTTCTTT.

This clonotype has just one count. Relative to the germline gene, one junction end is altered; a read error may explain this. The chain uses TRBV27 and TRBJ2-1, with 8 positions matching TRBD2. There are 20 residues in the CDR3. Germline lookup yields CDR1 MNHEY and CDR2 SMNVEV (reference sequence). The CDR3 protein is CASSTRGAGGRLPLYNEQFF. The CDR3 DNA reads TGCGCCAGCAGTACCAGGGGTGCGGGGGGAAGACTGCCGCTCTACAATGAGCAGTTCTTC.

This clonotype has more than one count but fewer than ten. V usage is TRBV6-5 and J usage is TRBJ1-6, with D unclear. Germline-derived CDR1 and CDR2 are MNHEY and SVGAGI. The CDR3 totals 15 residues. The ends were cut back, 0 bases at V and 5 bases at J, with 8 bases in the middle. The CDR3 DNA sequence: TGTGCCAGCAGTTACTCGTCTCAGAATAATTCACCCCTCCACTTT. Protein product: CASSYSSQNNSPLHF.

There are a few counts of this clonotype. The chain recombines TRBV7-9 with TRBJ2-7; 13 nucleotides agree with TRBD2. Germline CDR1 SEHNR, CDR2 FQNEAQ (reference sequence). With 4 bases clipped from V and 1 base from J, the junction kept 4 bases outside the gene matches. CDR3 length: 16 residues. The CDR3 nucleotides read TGTGCCAGCAGCTCCGGGACTAGCGGGGAATCCTACGAGCAGTACTTC. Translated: CASSSGTSGESYEQYF.

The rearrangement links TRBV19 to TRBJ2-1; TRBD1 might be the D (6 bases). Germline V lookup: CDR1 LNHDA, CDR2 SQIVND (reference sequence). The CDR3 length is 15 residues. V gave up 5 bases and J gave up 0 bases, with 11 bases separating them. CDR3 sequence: CASSEDRSSYNEQFF. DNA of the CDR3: TGTGCCAGTAGTGAAGACAGGAGCTCCTACAATGAGCAGTTCTTC.

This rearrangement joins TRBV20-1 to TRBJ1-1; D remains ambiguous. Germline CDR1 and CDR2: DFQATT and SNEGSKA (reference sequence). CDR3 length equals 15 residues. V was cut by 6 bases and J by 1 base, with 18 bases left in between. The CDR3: CSAFPFGGSNTEAFF. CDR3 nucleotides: TGCAGTGCGTTCCCCTTTGGAGGGTCGAACACTGAAGCTTTCTTT.

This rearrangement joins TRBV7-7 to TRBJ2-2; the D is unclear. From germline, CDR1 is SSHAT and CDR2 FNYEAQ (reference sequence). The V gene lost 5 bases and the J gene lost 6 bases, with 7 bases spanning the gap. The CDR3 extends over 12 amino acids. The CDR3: CASSASPGELFF. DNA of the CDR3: TGTGCCAGCAGCGCATCCCCCGGGGAGCTGTTTTTT.

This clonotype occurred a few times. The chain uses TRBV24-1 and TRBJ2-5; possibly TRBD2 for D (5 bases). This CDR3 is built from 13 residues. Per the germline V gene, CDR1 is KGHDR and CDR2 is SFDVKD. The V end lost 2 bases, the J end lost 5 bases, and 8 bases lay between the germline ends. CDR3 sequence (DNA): TGTGCCACCAGTGATTCTAGCTATGAGACCCAGTACTTC. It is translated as CATSDSSYETQYF.